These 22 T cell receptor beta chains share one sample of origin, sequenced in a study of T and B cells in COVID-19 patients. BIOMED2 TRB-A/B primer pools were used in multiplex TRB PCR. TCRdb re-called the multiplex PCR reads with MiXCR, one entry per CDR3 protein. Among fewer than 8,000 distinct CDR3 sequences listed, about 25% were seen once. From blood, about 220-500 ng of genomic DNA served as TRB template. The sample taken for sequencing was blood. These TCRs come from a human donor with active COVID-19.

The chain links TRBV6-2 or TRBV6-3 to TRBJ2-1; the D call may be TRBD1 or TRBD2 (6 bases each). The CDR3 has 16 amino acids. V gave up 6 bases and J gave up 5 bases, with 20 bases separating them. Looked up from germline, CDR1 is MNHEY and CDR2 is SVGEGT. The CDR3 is CASSPIGGLFHNEQFF. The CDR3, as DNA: TGTGCCAGCAGCCCAATAGGGGGACTTTTCCACAATGAGCAGTTCTTC.

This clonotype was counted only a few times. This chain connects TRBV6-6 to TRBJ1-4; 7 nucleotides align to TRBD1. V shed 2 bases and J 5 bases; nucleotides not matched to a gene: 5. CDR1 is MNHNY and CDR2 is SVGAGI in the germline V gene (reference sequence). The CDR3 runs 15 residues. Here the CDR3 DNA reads TGTGCCAGCAGTTACACCAGGGGGGTAAATGAAAAACTGTTTTTT. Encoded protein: CASSYTRGVNEKLFF.

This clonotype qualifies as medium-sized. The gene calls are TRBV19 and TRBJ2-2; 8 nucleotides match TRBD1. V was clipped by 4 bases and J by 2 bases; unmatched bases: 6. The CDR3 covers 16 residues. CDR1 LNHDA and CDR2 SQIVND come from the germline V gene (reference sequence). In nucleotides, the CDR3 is TGTGCCAGTAGTACGCAGGGGGCTCGAAACACCGGGGAGCTGTTTTTT. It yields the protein CASSTQGARNTGELFF.

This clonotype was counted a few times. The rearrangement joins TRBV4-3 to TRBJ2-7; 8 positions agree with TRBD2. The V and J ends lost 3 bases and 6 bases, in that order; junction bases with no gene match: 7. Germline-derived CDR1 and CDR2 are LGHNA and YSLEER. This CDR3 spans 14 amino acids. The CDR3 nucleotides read TGCGCCAGCAGCCAGTCAGCGGGAGTCTCCGAGCAGTACTTC. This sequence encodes CASSQSAGVSEQYF.

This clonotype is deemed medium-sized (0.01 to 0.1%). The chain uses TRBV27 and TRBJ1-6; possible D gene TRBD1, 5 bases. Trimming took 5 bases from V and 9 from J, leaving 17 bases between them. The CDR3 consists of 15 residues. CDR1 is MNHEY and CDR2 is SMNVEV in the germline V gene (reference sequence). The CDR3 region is CASSPAGGLGSPLHF. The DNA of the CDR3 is TGTGCCAGCAGTCCCGCCGGGGGTTTGGGTTCACCCCTCCACTTT.

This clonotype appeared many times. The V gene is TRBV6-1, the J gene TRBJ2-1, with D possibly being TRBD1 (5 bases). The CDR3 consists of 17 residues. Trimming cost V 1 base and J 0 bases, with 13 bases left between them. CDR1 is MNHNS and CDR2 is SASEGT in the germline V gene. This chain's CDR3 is CASSEGTPLYSYNEQFF. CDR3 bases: TGTGCCAGCAGTGAAGGGACACCCCTATACTCCTACAATGAGCAGTTCTTC.

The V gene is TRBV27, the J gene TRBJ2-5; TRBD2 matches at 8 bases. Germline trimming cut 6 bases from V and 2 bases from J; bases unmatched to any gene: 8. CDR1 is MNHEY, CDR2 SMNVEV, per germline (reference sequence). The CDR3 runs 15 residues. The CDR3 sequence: CASSQAGGRQETQYF. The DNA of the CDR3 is TGTGCCAGCAGCCAGGCGGGCGGGAGGCAAGAGACCCAGTACTTC.

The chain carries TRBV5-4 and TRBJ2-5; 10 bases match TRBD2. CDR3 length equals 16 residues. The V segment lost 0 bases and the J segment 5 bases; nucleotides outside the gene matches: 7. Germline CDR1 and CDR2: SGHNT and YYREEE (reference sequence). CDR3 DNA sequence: TGTGCCAGCAGCTTGGGAGGACTAGCGGACGGGGAGACCCAGTACTTC. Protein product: CASSLGGLADGETQYF.

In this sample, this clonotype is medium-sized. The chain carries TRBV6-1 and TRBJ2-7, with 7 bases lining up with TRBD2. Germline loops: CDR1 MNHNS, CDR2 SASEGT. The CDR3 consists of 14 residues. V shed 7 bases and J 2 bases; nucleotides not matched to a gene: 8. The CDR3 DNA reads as TGTGCCAGCAAAAACGGACTAGATGCCTACGAGCAGTACTTC. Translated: CASKNGLDAYEQYF.

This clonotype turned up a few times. Written as DNA, the CDR3 is TGTGCCAGTAGTATCATTGACCCCAAGGAGCAGCCCCAGCATTTT. Translating it yields CASSIIDPKEQPQHF. The chain has TRBV19 and TRBJ1-5; D unresolved. The CDR3 totals 15 residues. Germline V gives CDR1 LNHDA, CDR2 SQIVND (reference sequence). V lost 3 bases and J lost 7, with 16 bases in between.

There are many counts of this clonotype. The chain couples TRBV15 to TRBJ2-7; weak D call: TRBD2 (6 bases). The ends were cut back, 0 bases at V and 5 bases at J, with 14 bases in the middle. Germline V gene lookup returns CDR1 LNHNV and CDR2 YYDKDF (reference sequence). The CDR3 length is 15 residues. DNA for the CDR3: TGTGCCACCAGCAGAGATACTTCGGGAGTGAACGAGCAGTACTTC. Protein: CATSRDTSGVNEQYF.

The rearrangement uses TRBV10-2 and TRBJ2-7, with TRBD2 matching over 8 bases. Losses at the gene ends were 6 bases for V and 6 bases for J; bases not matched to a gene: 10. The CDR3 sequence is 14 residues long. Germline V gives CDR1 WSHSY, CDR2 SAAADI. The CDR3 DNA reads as TGCGCCAGCAGCCCTACCCGGACTAGCAGCGAGCAGTACTTC. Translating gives CASSPTRTSSEQYF.

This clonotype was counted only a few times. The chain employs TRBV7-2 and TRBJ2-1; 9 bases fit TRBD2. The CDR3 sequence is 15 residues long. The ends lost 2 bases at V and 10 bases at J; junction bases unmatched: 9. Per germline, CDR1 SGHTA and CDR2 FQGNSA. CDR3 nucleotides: TGTGCCAGCAGCTTACTAGCGGGGAGGGTGGGGGAGCAGTTCTTC. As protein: CASSLLAGRVGEQFF.

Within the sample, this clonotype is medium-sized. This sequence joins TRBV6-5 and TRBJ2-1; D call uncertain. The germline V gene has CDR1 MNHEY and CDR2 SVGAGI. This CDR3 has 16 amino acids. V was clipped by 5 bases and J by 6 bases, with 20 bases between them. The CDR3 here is CASSPGLRLGFNEQFF. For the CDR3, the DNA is TGTGCCAGCAGTCCCGGGTTGCGGCTTGGATTCAATGAGCAGTTCTTC.

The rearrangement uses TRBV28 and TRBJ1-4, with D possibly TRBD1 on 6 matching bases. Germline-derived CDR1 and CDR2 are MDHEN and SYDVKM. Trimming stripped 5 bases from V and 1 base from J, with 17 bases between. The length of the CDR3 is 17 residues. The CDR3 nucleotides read TGTGCCAGCAGTACTTACGGACAGAGCGAAACTAATGAAAAACTGTTTTTT. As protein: CASSTYGQSETNEKLFF.

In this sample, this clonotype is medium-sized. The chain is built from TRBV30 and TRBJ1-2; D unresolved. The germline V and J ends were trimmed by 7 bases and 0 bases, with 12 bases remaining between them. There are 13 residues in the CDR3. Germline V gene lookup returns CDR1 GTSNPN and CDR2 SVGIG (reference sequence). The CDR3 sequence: CASGRSTNYGYTF. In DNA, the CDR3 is TGTGCCTCTGGACGGAGTACTAACTATGGCTACACCTTC.

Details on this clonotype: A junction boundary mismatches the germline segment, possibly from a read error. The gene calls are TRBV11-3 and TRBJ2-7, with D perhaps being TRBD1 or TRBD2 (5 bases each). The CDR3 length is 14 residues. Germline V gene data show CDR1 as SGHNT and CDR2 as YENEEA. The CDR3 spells CASSPGTGLYEQYF. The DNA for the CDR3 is TGCGCCAGCAGCCCCGGGACGGGCCTCTACGAGCAGTACTTC.

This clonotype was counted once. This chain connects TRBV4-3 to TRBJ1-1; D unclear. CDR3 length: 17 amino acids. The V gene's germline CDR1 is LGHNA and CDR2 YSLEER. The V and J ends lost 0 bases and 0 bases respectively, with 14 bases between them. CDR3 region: CASSQELGGSVNTEAFF. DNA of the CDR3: TGCGCCAGCAGCCAAGAACTCGGCGGAAGCGTGAACACTGAAGCTTTCTTT.

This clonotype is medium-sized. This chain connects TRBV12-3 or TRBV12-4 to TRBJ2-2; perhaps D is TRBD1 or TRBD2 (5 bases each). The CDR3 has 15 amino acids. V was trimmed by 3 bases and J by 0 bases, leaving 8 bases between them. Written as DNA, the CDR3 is TGTGCCAGCAGTTTTCGAGGGGCGAACACCGGGGAGCTGTTTTTT. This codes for CASSFRGANTGELFF.

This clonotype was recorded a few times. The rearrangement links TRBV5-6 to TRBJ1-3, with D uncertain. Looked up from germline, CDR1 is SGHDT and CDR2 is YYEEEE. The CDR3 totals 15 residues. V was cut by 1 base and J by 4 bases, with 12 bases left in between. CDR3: CASSLWVFSGNTIYF. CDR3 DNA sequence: TGTGCCAGCAGCTTGTGGGTATTCTCGGGAAACACCATATATTTT.

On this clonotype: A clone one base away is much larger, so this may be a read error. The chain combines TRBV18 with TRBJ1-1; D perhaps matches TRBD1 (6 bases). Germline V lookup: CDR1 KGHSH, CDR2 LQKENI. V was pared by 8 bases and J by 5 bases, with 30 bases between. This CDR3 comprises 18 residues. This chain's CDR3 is CASHRTYRDGTEGTEAFF. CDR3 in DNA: TGTGCCAGCCACCGCACCTACAGGGACGGCACAGAGGGGACTGAAGCTTTCTTT. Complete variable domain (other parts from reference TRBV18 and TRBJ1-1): NAGVMQNPRHLVRRRGQEARLRCSPMKGHSHVYWYRQLPEEGLKFMVYLQKENIIDESGMPKERFSAEFPKEGPSILRIQQVVRGDSAAYFCASHRTYRDGTEGTEAFFGQGTRLTVV.

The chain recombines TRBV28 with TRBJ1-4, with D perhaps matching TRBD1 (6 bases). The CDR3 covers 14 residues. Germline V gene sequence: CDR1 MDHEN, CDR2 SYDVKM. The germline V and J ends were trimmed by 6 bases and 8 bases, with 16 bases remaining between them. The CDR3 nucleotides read TGTGCCAGCAGCTCCCGGGACATTCGGGAAAAACTGTTTTTT. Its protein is CASSSRDIREKLFF.